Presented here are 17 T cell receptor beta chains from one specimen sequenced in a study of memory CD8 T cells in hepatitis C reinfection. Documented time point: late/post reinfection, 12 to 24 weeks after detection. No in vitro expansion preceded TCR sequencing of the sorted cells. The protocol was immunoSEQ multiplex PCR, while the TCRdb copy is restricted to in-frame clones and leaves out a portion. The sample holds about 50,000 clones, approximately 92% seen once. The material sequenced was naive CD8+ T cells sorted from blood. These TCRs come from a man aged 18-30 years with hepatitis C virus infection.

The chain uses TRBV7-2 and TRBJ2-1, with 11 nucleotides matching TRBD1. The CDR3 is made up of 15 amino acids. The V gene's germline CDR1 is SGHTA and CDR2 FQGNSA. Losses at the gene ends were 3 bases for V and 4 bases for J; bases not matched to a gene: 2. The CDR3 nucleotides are TGTGCCAGCAGCTTCTGGGACAGGGGGTACAATGAGCAGTTCTTC. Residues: CASSFWDRGYNEQFF.

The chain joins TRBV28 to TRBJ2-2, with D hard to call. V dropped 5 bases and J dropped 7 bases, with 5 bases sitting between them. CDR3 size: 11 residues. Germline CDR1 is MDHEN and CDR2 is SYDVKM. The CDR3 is CASSANGELFF. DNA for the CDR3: TGTGCCAGCAGTGCTAACGGGGAGCTGTTTTTT.

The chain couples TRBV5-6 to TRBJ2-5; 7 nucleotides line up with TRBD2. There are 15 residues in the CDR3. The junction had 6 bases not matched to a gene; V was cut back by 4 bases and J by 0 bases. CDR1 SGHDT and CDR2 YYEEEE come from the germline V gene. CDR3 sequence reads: CASSGGGRDQETQYF. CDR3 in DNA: TGTGCCAGCAGCGGGGGGGGACGTGACCAAGAGACCCAGTACTTC.

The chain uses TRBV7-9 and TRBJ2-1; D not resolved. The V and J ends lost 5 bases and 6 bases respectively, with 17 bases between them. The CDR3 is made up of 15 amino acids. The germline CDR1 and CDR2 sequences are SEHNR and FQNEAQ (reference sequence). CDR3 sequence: CASSPRSNEANEQFF. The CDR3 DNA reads TGTGCCAGCAGCCCACGTTCTAACGAGGCCAATGAGCAGTTCTTC. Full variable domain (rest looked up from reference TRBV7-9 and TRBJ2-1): DTGVSQNPRHKITKRGQNVTFRCDPISEHNRLYWYRQTLGQGPEFLTYFQNEAQLEKSRLLSDRFSAERPKGSFSTLEIQRTEQGDSAMYLCASSPRSNEANEQFFGPGTRLTVL.

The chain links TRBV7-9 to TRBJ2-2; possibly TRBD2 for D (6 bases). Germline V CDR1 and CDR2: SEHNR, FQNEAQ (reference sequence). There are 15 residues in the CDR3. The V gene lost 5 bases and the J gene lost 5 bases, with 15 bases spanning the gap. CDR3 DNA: TGTGCCAGCAGCAACAATCTAGCGAGAACCGGGGAGCTGTTTTTT. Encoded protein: CASSNNLARTGELFF.

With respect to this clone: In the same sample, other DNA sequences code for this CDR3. This CDR3 reads CASSLSGGYEQYF. In DNA form, the CDR3 reads TGCGCCAGCAGCTTGAGTGGCGGCTACGAGCAGTACTTC. The chain uses TRBV5-1 and TRBJ2-7; D is unclear. Deletions cut 1 base from V and 3 bases from J, with 8 bases between. The CDR3 sequence is 13 residues long. Germline V CDR1 and CDR2: SGHRS, YFSETQ.

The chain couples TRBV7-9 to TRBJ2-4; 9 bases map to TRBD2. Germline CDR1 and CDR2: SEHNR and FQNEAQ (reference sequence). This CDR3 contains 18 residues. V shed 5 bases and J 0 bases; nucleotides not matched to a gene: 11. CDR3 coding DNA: TGTGCCAGCAGCCCGCCCACTAGCGGGCTAGTAGCCAAAAACATTCAGTACTTC. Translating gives CASSPPTSGLVAKNIQYF.

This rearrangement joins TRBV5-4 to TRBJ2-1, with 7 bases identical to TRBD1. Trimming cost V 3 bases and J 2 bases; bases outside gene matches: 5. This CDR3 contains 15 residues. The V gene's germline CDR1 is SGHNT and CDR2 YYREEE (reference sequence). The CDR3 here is CASSYTGVPYNEQFF. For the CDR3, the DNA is TGTGCCAGCAGCTATACAGGGGTTCCCTACAATGAGCAGTTCTTC.

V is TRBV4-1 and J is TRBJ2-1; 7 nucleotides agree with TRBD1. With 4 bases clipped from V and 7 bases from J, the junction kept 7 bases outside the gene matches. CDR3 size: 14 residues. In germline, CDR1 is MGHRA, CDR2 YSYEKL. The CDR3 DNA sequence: TGCGCCAGCAGCCTCCGACAGGGCCGGAATGAGCAGTTCTTC. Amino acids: CASSLRQGRNEQFF.

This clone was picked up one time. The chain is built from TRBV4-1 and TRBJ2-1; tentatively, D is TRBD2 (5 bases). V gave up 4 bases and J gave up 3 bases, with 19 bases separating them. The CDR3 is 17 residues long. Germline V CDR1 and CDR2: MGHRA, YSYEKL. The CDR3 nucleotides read TGCGCCAGCAGCCTACCGGCGACTATCGATTACTACAATGAGCAGTTCTTC. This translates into CASSLPATIDYYNEQFF.

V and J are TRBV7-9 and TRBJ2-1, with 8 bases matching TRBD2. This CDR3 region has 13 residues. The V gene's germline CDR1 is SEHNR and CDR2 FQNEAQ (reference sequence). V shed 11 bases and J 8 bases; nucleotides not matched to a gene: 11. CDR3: CASGTGGRDEQFF. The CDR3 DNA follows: TGTGCCTCAGGGACGGGAGGGCGGGATGAGCAGTTCTTC.

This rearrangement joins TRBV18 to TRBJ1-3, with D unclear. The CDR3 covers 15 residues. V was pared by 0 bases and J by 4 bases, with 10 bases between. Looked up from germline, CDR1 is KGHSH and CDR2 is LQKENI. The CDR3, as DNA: TGTGCCAGCTCACCACCGCCCGAACTAGGAAACACCATATATTTT. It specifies CASSPPPELGNTIYF.

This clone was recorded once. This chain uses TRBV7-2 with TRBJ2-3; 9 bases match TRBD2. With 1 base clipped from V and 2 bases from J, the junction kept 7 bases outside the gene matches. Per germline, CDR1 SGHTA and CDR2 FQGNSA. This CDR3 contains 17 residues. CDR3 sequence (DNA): TGTGCCAGCAGCTTAGACGGCGGGGGGGCACTCACAGATACGCAGTATTTT. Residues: CASSLDGGGALTDTQYF.

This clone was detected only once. The CDR3 DNA follows: TGTGCCAGCAGTGACAGAGACAGCTACACTGAAGCTTTCTTT. Its protein product is CASSDRDSYTEAFF. V and J are TRBV6-5 and TRBJ1-1, with D possibly being TRBD1 (5 bases). The CDR3 is made up of 14 amino acids. Deletions cut 5 bases from V and 3 bases from J, with 13 bases between. From germline, CDR1 is MNHEY and CDR2 SVGAGI.

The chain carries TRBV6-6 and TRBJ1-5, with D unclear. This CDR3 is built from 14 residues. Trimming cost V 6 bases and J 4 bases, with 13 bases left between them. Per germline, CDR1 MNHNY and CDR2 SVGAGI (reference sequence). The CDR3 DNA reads TGTGCCAGCAGCCCTCTGGGAGGAAATCAGCCCCAGCATTTT. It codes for CASSPLGGNQPQHF.

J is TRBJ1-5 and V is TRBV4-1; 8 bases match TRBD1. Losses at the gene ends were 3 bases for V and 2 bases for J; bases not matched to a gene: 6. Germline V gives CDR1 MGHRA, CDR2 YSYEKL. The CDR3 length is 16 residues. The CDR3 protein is CASSHSGGLGNQPQHF. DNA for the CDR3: TGCGCCAGCAGCCATTCAGGGGGCCTGGGCAATCAGCCCCAGCATTTT.

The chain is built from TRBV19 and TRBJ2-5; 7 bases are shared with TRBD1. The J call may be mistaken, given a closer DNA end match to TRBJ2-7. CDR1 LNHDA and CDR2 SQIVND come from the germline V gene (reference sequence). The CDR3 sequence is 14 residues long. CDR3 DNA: TGTGCCAGTAGTCCCTCGGGCCAGGGGGACGAGCAGTACTTC. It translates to CASSPSGQGDEQYF.